This T cell receptor beta chain was identified in a study of blood T cell repertoires in COVID-19 (dated by TCRdb to 2018 to 2020). Turning to the overall study: Samples from collaborators originated in the United States, Italy and Spain and spanned both the acute and convalescent phases of COVID-19. A freely available public database, intended as a resource for researchers studying the immune response to SARS-CoV-2, is where the repertoires were released. Subjects who had been exposed to COVID-19, were actively infected with it, or had recovered from it provided the deeply sampled blood TCRbeta repertoires that made up the dataset. Where available, HLA class I and class II types were taken from metadata supplied by the sample provider and were not determined by assay-based typing. Samples were obtained from the ongoing ImmuneRACE study (first 160 participants) and from 1,000 to 1,500 subjects provided by 6 global collaborators. The prospective study material was composed of cDNA or gDNA derived from T cells, B-cell-depleted T cells, or PBMCs. Nearly every sample came with metadata listing a de-identified subject ID, COVID-19 status, age in years and sex.

The CDR3 measures 14 amino acids from cysteine to phenylalanine. The retained sequence is limited to the CDR3, 42 bases, with the frame set at the first base. From the germline V gene (reference sequence), CDR1 is LGHDT and CDR2 is YNNKEL. V gives up 4 bases and J gives up 7 bases, and the segment between their germline ends measures 11 bases. In Seattle, one collaborating source enrolled patients while the infection was active and tracked those patients longitudinally over the course of disease. Whole blood was collected in K2EDTA tubes by collaborating institutions according to the institutions' own protocols. For TCRbeta analysis, collaborators shipped samples in one of three forms: frozen whole blood, isolated PBMCs, or DNA extracted from either of those sample types. Turning to this clone: What this receptor recognizes is not known. It has no much larger one-base neighbor in the sample; base qualities were not kept.

TCRbeta CDR3 regions were amplified from genomic DNA using the immunoSEQ Assay, a bias-controlled multiplex PCR. The authors' pipeline ran thus. Within the assay, amplification of reference gene primers was used to estimate how many nucleated cells each sample contained. To quantify the absolute abundance of each unique TCRbeta CDR3 rearrangement, sequence reads were collapsed and filtered. Productive Simpson clonality was computed per sample as the square root of Simpson's diversity index over productive rearrangements. Sourced from immuneACCESS, this table was stored by TCRdb with only in-frame sequences that have V and J called. A share of the clones is absent; for the studies checked, an unresolved V gene accounts for under half, and the remainder has no known explanation. Clone size and V and J calls were adopted from that table, with D and trimming inferred from the DNA. In all, the sample holds 99,000 or so clones, and 85% to 90% of those were seen once. Clones ranked in the top ten supply just over 2% of the sample.

Findings and caveats that apply to the study as a whole: The amount of clinical and demographic metadata varied by source and participant and was provided uncurated.

Specimen: peripheral blood. The rearranged segments are TRBV3-1 (or the pseudogene TRBV3-2) and TRBJ1-6; TRBD1 is a possible D gene, resting on 5 matching bases. The receptor comes from a man in his fifties with COVID-19, enrolled during active disease. The CDR3 region: CASSRQPGNSPLHF. The sequenced DNA: TGTGCCAGCAGCCGACAGCCCGGCAATTCACCCCTCCACTTT.